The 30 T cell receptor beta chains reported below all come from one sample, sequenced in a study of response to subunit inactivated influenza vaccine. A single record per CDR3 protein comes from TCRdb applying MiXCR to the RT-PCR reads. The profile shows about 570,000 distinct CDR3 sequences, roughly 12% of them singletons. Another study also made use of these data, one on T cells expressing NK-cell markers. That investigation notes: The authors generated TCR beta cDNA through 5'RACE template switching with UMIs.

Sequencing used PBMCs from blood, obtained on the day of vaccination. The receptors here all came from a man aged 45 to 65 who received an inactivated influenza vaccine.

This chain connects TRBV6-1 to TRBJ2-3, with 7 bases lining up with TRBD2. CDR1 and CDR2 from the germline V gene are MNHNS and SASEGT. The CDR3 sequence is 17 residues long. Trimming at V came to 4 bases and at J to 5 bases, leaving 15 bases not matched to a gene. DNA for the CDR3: TGTGCCAGCAGTGCAAGTGGGAGGGCCCAAGCGAGAGATACGCAGTATTTT. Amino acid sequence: CASSASGRAQARDTQYF.

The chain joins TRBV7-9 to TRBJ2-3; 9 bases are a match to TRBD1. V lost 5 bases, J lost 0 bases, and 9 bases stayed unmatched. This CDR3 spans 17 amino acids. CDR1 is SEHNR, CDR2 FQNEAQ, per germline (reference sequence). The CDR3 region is CASSPSPGQGSTDTQYF. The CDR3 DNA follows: TGTGCCAGCAGCCCCTCCCCCGGACAGGGGAGCACAGATACGCAGTATTTT.

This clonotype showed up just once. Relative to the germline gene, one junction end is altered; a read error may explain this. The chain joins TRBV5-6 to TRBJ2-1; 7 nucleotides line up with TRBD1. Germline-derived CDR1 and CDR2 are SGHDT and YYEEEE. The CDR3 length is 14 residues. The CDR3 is CARSLIDSRDRQFF. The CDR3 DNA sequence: TGTGCCAGAAGCTTGATCGACTCCCGGGACAGGCAGTTCTTC. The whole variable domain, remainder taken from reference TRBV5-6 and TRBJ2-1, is DAGVTQSPTHLIKTRGQQVTLRCSPKSGHDTVSWYQQALGQGPQFIFQYYEEEERQRGNFPDRFSGHQFPNYSSELNVNALLLGDSALYLCARSLIDSRDRQFFGPGTRLTVL.

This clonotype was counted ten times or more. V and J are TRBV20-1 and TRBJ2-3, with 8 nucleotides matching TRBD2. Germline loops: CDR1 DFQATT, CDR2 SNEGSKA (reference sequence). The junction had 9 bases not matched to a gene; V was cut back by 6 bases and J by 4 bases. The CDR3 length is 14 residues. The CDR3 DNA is TGCAGTGCCAGACCGGGAGGGCCCGCAGATACGCAGTATTTT. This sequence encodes CSARPGGPADTQYF.

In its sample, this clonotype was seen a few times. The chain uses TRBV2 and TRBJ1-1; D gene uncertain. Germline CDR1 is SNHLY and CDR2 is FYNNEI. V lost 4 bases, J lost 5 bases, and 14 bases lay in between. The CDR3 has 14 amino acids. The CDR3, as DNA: TGTGCCAGCAGTGGCGCGGTTCGGGTAACTGAAGCTTTCTTT. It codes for CASSGAVRVTEAFF.

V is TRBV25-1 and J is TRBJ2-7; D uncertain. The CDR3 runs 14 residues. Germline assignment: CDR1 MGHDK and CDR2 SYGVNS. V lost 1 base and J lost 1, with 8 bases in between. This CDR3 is CASSELSGSYEQYF. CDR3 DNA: TGTGCCAGCAGTGAATTGTCAGGTTCCTACGAGCAGTACTTC.

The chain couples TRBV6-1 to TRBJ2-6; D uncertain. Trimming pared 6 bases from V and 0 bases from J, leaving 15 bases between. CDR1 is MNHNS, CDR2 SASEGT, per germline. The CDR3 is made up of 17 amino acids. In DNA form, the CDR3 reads TGTGCCAGCAGCTCCGTGAGACAAAGCTCTGGGGCCAACGTCCTGACTTTC. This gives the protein CASSSVRQSSGANVLTF.

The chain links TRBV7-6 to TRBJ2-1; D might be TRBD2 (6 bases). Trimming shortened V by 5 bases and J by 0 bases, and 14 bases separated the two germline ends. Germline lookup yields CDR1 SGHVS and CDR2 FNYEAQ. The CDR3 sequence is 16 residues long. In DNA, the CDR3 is TGTGCCAGCAGCGCCACACTAGCAGGCTCCTACAATGAGCAGTTCTTC. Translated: CASSATLAGSYNEQFF.

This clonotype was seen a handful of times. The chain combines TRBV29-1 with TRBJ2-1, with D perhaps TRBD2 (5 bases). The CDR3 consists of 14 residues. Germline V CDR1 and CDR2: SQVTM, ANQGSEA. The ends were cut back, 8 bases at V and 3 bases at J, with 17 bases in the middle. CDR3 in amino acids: CSFWVLERYNEQFF. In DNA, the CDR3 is TGCAGCTTTTGGGTACTAGAACGCTACAATGAGCAGTTCTTC.

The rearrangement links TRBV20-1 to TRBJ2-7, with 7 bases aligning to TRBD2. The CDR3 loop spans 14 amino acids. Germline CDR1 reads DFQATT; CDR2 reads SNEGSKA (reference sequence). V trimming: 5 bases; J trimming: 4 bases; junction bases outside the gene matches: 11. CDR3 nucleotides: TGCAGTGCTCCTATTTCTTGGGGAGGGTACGAGCAGTACTTC. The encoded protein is CSAPISWGGYEQYF.

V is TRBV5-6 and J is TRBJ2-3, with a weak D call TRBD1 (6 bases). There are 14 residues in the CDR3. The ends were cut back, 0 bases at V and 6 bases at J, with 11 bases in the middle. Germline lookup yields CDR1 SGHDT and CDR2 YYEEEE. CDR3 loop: CASSLVATGDTQYF. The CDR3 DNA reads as TGTGCCAGCAGCTTGGTCGCGACAGGCGATACGCAGTATTTT.

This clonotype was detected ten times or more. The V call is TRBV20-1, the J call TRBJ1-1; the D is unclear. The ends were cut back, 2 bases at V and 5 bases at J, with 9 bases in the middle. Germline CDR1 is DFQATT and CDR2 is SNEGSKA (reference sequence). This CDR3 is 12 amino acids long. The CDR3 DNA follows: TGCAGTGCTAGACAAGACATAACTGAAGCTTTCTTT. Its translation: CSARQDITEAFF.

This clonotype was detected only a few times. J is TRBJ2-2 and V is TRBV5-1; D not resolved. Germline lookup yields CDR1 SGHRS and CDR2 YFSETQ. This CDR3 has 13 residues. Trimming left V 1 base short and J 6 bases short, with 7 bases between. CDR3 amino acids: CASSLSEAGELFF. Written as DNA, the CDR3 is TGCGCCAGCAGCTTGTCCGAAGCCGGGGAGCTGTTTTTT.

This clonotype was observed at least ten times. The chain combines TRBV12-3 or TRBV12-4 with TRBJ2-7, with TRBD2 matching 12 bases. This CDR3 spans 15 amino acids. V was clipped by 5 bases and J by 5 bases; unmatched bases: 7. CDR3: CASSPTSGRRNEQYF. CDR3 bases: TGTGCCAGCAGTCCTACTAGCGGGAGGCGAAACGAGCAGTACTTC.

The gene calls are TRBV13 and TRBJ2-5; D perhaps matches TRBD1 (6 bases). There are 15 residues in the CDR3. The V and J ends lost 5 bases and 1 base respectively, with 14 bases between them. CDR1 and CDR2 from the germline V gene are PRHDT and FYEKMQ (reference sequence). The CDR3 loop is CASSTRDKVQETQYF. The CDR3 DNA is TGTGCCAGCAGCACCCGGGACAAAGTCCAAGAGACCCAGTACTTC.

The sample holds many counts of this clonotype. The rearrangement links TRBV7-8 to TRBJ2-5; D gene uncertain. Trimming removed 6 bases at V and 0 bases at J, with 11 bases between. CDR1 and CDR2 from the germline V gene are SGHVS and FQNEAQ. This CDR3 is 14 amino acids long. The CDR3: CASRAERYQETQYF. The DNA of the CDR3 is TGTGCCAGCAGGGCAGAACGATACCAAGAGACCCAGTACTTC.

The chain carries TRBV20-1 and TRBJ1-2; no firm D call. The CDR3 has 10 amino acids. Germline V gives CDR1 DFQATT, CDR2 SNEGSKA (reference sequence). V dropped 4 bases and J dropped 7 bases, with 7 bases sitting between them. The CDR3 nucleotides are TGCAGTGCTAAAGACGGTGGCTACACCTTC. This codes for CSAKDGGYTF.

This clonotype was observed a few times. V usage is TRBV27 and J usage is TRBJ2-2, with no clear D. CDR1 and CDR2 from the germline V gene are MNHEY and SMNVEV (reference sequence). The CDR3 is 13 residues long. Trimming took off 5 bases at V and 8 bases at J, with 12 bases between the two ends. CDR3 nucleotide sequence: TGTGCCAGCAGTCTTTATCAAGCGGGGGAGCTGTTTTTT. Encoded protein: CASSLYQAGELFF.

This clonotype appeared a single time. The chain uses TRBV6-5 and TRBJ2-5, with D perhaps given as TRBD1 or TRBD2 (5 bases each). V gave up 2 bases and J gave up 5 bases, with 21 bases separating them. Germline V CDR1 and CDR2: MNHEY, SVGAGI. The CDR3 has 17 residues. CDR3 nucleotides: TGTGCCAGCAGTTACCCAACGCCGGGACCCCAGCAGGAGACCCAGTACTTC. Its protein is CASSYPTPGPQQETQYF.

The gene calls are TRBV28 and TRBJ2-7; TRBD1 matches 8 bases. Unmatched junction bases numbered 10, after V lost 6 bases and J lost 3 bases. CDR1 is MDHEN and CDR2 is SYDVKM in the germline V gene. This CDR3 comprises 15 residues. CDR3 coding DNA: TGTGCCAGCAGGGAAGCGACAGGGGTTAACTACGAGCAGTACTTC. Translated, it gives CASREATGVNYEQYF.

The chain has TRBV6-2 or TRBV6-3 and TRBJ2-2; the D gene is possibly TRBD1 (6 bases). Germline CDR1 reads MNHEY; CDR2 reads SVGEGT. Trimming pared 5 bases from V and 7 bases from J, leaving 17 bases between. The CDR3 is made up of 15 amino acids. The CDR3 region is CASSTRQASGGELFF. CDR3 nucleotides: TGTGCCAGCAGTACAAGACAGGCATCGGGCGGGGAGCTGTTTTTT.

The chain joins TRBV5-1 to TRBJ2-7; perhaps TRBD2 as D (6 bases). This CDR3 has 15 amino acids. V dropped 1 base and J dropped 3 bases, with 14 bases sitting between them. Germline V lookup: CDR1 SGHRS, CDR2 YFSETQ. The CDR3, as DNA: TGCGCCAGCAGCTTGATACCGGGACTCCACTACGAGCAGTACTTC. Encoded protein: CASSLIPGLHYEQYF.

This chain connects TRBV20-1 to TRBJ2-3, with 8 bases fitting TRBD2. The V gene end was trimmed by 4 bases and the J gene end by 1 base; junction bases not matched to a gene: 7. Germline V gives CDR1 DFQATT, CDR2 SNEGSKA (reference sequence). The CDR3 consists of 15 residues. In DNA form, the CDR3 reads TGCAGTGCTATACTAGCGGCATTGGGCACAGATACGCAGTATTTT. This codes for CSAILAALGTDTQYF.

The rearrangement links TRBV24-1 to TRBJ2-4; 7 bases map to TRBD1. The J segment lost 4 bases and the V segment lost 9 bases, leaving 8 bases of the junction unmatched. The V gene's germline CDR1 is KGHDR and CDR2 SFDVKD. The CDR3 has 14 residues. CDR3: CATAPGTAKNIQYF. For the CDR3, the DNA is TGTGCCACCGCACCCGGGACAGCTAAAAACATTCAGTACTTC.

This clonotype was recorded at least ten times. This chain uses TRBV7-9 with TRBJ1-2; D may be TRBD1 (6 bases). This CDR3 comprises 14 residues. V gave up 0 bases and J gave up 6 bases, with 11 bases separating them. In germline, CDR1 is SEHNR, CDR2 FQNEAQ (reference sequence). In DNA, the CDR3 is TGTGCCAGCAGCTTAGCTGGCCCAGGGGATGGCTACACCTTC. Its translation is CASSLAGPGDGYTF.

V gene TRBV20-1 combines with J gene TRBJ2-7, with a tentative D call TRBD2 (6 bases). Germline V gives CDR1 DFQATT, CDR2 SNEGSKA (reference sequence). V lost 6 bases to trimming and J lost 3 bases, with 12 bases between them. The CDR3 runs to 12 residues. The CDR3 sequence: CSAEDGSYEQYF. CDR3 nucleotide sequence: TGCAGTGCCGAAGACGGGAGCTACGAGCAGTACTTC.

CDR3 region: CSARGASNQPQHF. CDR3 DNA: TGCAGTGCTAGAGGGGCTAGCAATCAGCCCCAGCATTTT. The rearrangement joins TRBV20-1 to TRBJ1-5; D is ambiguous. From germline, CDR1 is DFQATT and CDR2 SNEGSKA (reference sequence). Trimming shortened V by 1 base and J by 0 bases, and 4 bases separated the two germline ends. The CDR3 length is 13 residues.

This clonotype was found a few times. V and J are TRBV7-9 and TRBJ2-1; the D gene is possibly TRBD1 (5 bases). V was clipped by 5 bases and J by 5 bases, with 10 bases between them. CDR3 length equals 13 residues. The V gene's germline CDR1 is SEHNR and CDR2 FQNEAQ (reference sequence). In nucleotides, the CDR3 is TGTGCCAGCAGCGTGGACATCAACAATGAGCAGTTCTTC. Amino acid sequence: CASSVDINNEQFF.

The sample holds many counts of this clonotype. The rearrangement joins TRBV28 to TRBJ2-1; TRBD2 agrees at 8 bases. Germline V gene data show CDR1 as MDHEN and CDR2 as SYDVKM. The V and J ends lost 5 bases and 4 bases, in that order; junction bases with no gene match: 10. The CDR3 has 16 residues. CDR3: CASSPPWGGGYNEQFF. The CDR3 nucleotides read TGTGCCAGCAGTCCACCTTGGGGCGGGGGGTACAATGAGCAGTTCTTC.

CDR3: CASRTSGIKPLSYNEQFF. The CDR3 DNA follows: TGTGCCAGCAGAACTAGCGGGATTAAACCGCTCTCCTACAATGAGCAGTTCTTC. The V call is TRBV28, the J call TRBJ2-1; 10 bases match TRBD2. This CDR3 spans 18 amino acids. The germline CDR1 and CDR2 sequences are MDHEN and SYDVKM. V gave up 6 bases and J gave up 0 bases; unmatched junction bases: 11.